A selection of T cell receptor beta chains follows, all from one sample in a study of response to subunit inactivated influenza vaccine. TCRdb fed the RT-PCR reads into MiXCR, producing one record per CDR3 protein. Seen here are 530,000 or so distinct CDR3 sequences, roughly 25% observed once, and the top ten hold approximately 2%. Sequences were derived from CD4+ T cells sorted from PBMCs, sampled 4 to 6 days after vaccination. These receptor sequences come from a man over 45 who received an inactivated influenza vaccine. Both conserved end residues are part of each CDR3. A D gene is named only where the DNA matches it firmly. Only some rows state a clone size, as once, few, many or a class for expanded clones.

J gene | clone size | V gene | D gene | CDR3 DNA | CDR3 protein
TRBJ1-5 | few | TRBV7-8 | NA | TGTGCCAGCAGCTTAGCTTCGGGAGTTTATAGCAATCAGCCCCAGCATTTT | CASSLASGVYSNQPQHF
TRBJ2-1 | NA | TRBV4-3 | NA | TGCGCCAGCAGCCCAAGTTGGGGGAATGAGCAGTTCTTC | CASSPSWGNEQFF
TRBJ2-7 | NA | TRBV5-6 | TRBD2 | TGTGCCAGCAGCTTCCGGACTAGCACCTACGAGCAGTACTTC | CASSFRTSTYEQYF
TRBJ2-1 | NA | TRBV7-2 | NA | TGTGCCAGCACCTCAGCTCCAGGTGAGCAGTTCTTC | CASTSAPGEQFF
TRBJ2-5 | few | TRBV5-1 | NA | TGCGCCAGCAGCTTGTCCGGCTTAGGGACCCAGTACTTC | CASSLSGLGTQYF
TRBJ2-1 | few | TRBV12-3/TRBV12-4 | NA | TGTGCCAGCAGTCCGTTGAATGGGGTCTCCTACAATGAGCAGTTCTTC | CASSPLNGVSYNEQFF
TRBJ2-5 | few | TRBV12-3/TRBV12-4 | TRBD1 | TGTGCCAGCAGTTTGCGCGGGACAGGGAAAGAGACCCAGTACTTC | CASSLRGTGKETQYF
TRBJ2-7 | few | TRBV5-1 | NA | TGCGCCAGCAGCTTGGGACGACGATCCTACGAGCAGTACTTC | CASSLGRRSYEQYF
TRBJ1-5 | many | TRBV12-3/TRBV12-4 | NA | TGTGCCAGTCTGGTTTCGGGGAGCAATCAGCCCCAGCATTTT | CASLVSGSNQPQHF
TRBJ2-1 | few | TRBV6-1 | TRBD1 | TGTGCCAGCGGGACAGGGGACGGTGAGCAGTTCTTC | CASGTGDGEQFF
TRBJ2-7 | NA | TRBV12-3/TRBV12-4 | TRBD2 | TGTGCCAGCAGTCCTAGCGGGAACTACGAGCAGTACTTC | CASSPSGNYEQYF
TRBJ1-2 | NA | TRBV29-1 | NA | TGCAGCGCCCGAGGGAGTAGCGATGGCTACACCTTC | CSARGSSDGYTF
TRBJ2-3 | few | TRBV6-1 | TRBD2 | TGTGCCAGCAGTGTGAGTAGCGGGGGAACAGATACGCAGTATTTT | CASSVSSGGTDTQYF
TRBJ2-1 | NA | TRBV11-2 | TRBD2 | TGTGCCAGTACTAGCGGGGTTTTCTCCTACAATGAGCAGTTCTTC | CASTSGVFSYNEQFF
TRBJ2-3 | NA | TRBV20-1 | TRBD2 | TGCAGTGCTAGAGGAGCGGGGGGCACAGATACGCAGTATTTT | CSARGAGGTDTQYF
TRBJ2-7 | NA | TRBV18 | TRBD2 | TGTGCCAGCTCACCTGTCCTAGCGGGACCCTCAAGGGAGCAGTACTTC | CASSPVLAGPSREQYF
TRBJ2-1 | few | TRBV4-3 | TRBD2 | TGCGCCAGCAGCCAAGGGACTAGGCATGAGCAGTTCTTC | CASSQGTRHEQFF
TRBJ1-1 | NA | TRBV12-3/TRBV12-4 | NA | TGTGCCAGCAGTGTAGTTGTGACTGAAGCTTTCTTT | CASSVVVTEAFF
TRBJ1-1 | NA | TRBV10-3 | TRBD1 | TGTGCCATCAGTTTGACAGGGGCGTTGAACACTGAAGCTTTCTTT | CAISLTGALNTEAFF
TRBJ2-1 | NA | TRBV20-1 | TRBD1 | TGCAGTGCTCCGGACAGGGGGCTTGTCCAGGAGCAGTTCTTC | CSAPDRGLVQEQFF
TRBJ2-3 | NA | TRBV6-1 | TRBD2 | TGTGCCAGCAGCGAGACTAGCGGGAGCGGTCCAGATACGCAGTATTTT | CASSETSGSGPDTQYF
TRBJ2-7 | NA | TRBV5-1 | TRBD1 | TGCGCCAGCAGCTTGGACCCACAGGGGGGATTATCGGAGCAGTACTTC | CASSLDPQGGLSEQYF
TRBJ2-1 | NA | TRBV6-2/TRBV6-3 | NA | TGTGCCACCCGGACAGAAGGTAATGAGCAGTTCTTC | CATRTEGNEQFF
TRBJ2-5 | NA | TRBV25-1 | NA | TGTGCCAGCAGCGAAAAGGGACCGCAAGAGACCCAGTACTTC | CASSEKGPQETQYF
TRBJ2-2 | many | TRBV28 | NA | TGTGCCAGCAGTTTACGGGGGCAGAACACCGGGGAGCTGTTTTTT | CASSLRGQNTGELFF
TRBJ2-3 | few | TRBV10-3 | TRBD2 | TGTGCCATCAGCAATAGCGGGAGCCCAGATACGCAGTATTTT | CAISNSGSPDTQYF
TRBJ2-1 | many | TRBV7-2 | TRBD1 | TGTGCCAGCAGCCGTAGACAGGGTACTACTGAGCAGTTCTTC | CASSRRQGTTEQFF
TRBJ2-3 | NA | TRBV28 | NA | TGTGCCAGCAGTTTTGTGGGCTCCTCATGGGATACGCAGTATTTT | CASSFVGSSWDTQYF
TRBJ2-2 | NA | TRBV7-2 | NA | TGTGCCAGCAGCTTAGGCTCCAGGCTTTCGTTAACCGGGGAGCTGTTTTTT | CASSLGSRLSLTGELFF
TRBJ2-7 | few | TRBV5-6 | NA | TGTGCCAGCAGCTTTGCCAGAGACCCCTACGAGCAGTACTTC | CASSFARDPYEQYF
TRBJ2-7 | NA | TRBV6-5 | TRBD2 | TGTGCCAGCAGTTTAAATAGCGGGGGGGCCAGGTACGAGCAGTACTTC | CASSLNSGGARYEQYF
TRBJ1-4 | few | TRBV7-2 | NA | TGTGCCAGCAGCCCGGACAGAACACCTCCGAAACTGTTTTTT | CASSPDRTPPKLFF
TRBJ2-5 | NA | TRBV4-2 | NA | TGTGCCAGCAGCCAAGATTTGATGGGCGGGGCGGATCAAGAGACCCAGTACTTC | CASSQDLMGGADQETQYF
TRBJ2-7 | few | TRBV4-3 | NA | TGCGCCAGCAGCCAAGAAGGGCAGAGCCGATACGAGCAGTACTTC | CASSQEGQSRYEQYF
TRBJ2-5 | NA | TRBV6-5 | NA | TGTGCCAGCAGTCAGGGTAGGGTGACCCAGTACTTC | CASSQGRVTQYF
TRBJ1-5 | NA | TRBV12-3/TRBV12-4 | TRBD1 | TGTGCCAGCAGTTTAGCGGGACAGTGGAATCAGCCCCAGCATTTT | CASSLAGQWNQPQHF